This TCR beta chain was retrieved from a study of post-analysis software for immune sequencing data. In the study overall: The courses of disease that were included comprised relapsing-remitting, secondary progressive and progressive-relapsing multiple sclerosis. Overall study findings and caveats: Patients showed TRBV5-6, TRBV5-1 and TRBV20-1 among roughly 5 TRBV segments more frequent than in controls. Normalized Chao1 diversity was significantly reduced in patients versus controls. Clustering by F measure revealed strong co-clustering among samples prepared together in one batch.

Concerning this clonotype: Its antigen remains unknown.

The TCR beta cDNA libraries contained unique molecular identifiers. Input populations of 1 to 10 million T cells gave rise to approximately 500,000 cDNA molecules. One entry per CDR3 protein, called by TCRdb with MiXCR from the PCR reads. The sample carries some 500,000 distinct CDR3 sequences, around 40% recorded once. The germline V gene has CDR1 MNHEY and CDR2 SVGAGI. After removal of 2 bases from V and 1 base from J, the junction contained 5 bases not matched to a gene. The CDR3 is 16 amino acids. This receptor was taken from a girl aged 10 to 17 with multiple sclerosis. The sequenced sample consisted of blood. The gene calls are TRBV6-5 and TRBJ2-5; 9 nucleotides align to TRBD1. The CDR3 DNA sequence: TGTGCCAGCAGTTACGGGGGGACAGGGTTCCAAGAGACCCAGTACTTC. Protein sequence: CASSYGGTGFQETQYF.